Detailed here is one T cell receptor beta chain. What it binds is unknown. The data were obtained in a study of CD4 T cells in relation to SARS-CoV-2 and coronaviruses. The unexposed donors gave CD4+ T cells in about 2010-2019, prior to COVID-19. Isolation of CD4+ T cells took place after around 11 days in culture. CDR3 length: 12 residues. Trimming pared 5 bases from V and 1 base from J, leaving 5 bases between. Looked up from germline, CDR1 is MNHEY and CDR2 is SVGEGT. Some clones are missing from TCRdb's copy, which holds only in-frame ones; the method was immunoSEQ multiplex PCR. This table has tens of thousands of clones, about 80% appearing once.

The specimen sequenced was CD4+ T cells from PBMCs, cultured in vitro. The clonotype originates from a human donor in good health. This chain links TRBV6-2 or TRBV6-3 with TRBJ1-1, with D hard to call. In DNA form, the CDR3 reads TGTGCCAGCAGTCGAGAGAACACTGAAGCTTTCTTT. Its protein is CASSRENTEAFF.